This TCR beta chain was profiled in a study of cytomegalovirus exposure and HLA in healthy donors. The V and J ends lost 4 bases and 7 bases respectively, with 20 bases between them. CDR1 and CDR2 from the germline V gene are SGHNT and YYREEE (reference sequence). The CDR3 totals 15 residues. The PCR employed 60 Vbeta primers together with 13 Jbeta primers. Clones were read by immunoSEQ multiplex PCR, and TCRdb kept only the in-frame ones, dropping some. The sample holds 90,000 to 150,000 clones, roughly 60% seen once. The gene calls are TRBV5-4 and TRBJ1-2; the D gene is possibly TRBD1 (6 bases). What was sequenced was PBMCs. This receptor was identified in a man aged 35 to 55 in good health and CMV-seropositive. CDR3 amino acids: CASSLNQRGAGGYTF. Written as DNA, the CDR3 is TGTGCCAGCAGCCTCAATCAACGGGGGGCTGGTGGCTACACCTTC.